These 10 T cell receptor beta chains came from one sample sequenced in a study of T cell responses to AZD1222 COVID-19 vaccine. The repertoire was sequenced with immunoSEQ multiplex PCR; TCRdb's copy has only in-frame clones and lacks some. The table has fewer than 150,000 clones, 70% to 90% seen once. Sequenced here: peripheral blood, sampled 28 days after the second AZD1222 dose. The receptors come from an adult who received the AZD1222 COVID-19 vaccine.

This clone was seen a single time. The chain combines TRBV19 with TRBJ1-4; 9 bases are a match to TRBD1. Trimming cost V 6 bases and J 7 bases; bases outside gene matches: 15. The CDR3 is made up of 17 amino acids. Germline V gene data show CDR1 as LNHDA and CDR2 as SQIVND (reference sequence). This chain's CDR3 is CASSEQGAGGRGEKLFF. The CDR3 bases are TGTGCCAGTAGCGAACAGGGGGCTGGTGGTCGGGGTGAAAAACTGTTTTTT.

This rearrangement joins TRBV10-3 to TRBJ1-1; D uncertain. Germline CDR1 reads ENHRY; CDR2 reads SYGVKD. V dropped 4 bases and J dropped 0 bases, with 9 bases sitting between them. The CDR3 is 14 residues long. CDR3 sequence reads: CAISVTQVNTEAFF. The CDR3 nucleotides read TGTGCCATCAGTGTGACTCAGGTGAACACTGAAGCTTTCTTT.

This chain joins TRBV19 and TRBJ1-1; 8 positions agree with TRBD1. The CDR3 has 15 amino acids. V lost 5 bases to trimming and J lost 0 bases; unmatched junction nucleotides: 5. CDR1 is LNHDA and CDR2 is SQIVND in the germline V gene (reference sequence). Written as DNA, the CDR3 is TGTGCCAGTAGTCCCGGACAGGGAATGAACACTGAAGCTTTCTTT. It translates to CASSPGQGMNTEAFF.

The rearrangement joins TRBV29-1 to TRBJ2-7; D is perhaps TRBD2 (6 bases). V lost 4 bases and J lost 7, with 14 bases in between. CDR1 and CDR2 (germline): SQVTM, ANQGSEA. CDR3 length equals 12 residues. The CDR3 is CSVVEGIGEQYF. CDR3 DNA sequence: TGCAGCGTTGTGGAGGGGATCGGGGAGCAGTACTTC.

The rearrangement links TRBV5-6 to TRBJ2-7, with D maybe TRBD2 (5 bases). V was cut by 2 bases and J by 6 bases, with 21 bases left in between. This CDR3 is 16 amino acids long. CDR1 and CDR2 (germline): SGHDT, YYEEEE. CDR3 DNA: TGTGCCAGCAGCTTAGGAGAAAGTCTAGCCGTGGGCGAGCAGTACTTC. It codes for CASSLGESLAVGEQYF.

V gene TRBV24-1 combines with J gene TRBJ2-7, with 11 nucleotides matching TRBD2. Germline V gene data show CDR1 as KGHDR and CDR2 as SFDVKD. This CDR3 contains 13 residues. V lost 9 bases and J lost 3; bases outside the gene matches: 3. CDR3 protein: CATQGTSGYEQYF. The CDR3 DNA sequence: TGTGCCACCCAGGGGACTAGCGGCTACGAGCAGTACTTC.

V usage is TRBV3-1 (or the pseudogene TRBV3-2) and J usage is TRBJ2-4; TRBD1 aligns across 9 bases. CDR3 length: 16 residues. CDR1 LGHDT and CDR2 YNNKEL come from the germline V gene (reference sequence). Trimming at V came to 5 bases and at J to 3 bases, leaving 8 bases not matched to a gene. The CDR3 sequence is CASSITGGIGKNIQYF. In DNA form, the CDR3 reads TGTGCCAGCAGCATAACAGGGGGCATTGGCAAAAACATTCAGTACTTC.

This clone was picked up a small number of times. The chain uses TRBV30 and TRBJ1-4; possibly TRBD1 for D (5 bases). The CDR3 spans 12 residues. Germline CDR1 and CDR2: GTSNPN and SVGIG (reference sequence). CDR3 protein: CVRWGNNEKLFF. DNA of the CDR3: TGTGTCAGGTGGGGGAATAATGAAAAACTGTTTTTT. Full variable domain (remainder filled in from reference TRBV30 and TRBJ1-4): SQTIHQWPATLVQPVGSPLSLECTVEGTSNPNLYWYRQAAGRGLQLLFYSVGIGQISSEVPQNLSASRPQDRQFILSSKKLLLSDSGFYLCVRWGNNEKLFFGSGTQLSVL.

The chain joins TRBV4-2 to TRBJ1-2; TRBD1 is a possible D gene (6 bases). Trimming cost V 0 bases and J 6 bases, with 11 bases left between them. The CDR3 runs to 14 residues. Germline loops: CDR1 LGHNA, CDR2 YNFKEQ. DNA of the CDR3: TGTGCCAGCAGCCAAGATGCGGGGGGCGATGGCTACACCTTC. This codes for CASSQDAGGDGYTF.

CDR3 sequence (DNA): TGTGCCAGCAGCTTAGGTAGGGGCAGCTCCTACGAGCAGTACTTC. Protein: CASSLGRGSSYEQYF. V is TRBV11-3 and J is TRBJ2-7; possible D gene TRBD1, 5 bases. The CDR3 covers 15 residues. CDR1 SGHNT and CDR2 YENEEA come from the germline V gene. V lost 1 base to trimming and J lost 0 bases, with 10 bases between them.